This is a list of T cell receptor beta chains from one sample in a study of Ad26.COV2.S vaccination and SARS-CoV-2 variants. Method: immunoSEQ multiplex PCR; TCRdb's copy keeps in-frame clones and lacks some. The table has some 180,000 clones, approximately 90% seen once. The sample consisted of peripheral blood, taken after recovery from COVID-19. These receptors were collected from a human donor who had recovered from COVID-19. Both conserved end residues are part of each CDR3. D genes are given only for firm matches. Some rows mark clone size as missing; the rest say once, few, many or name a class of expanded clone.

15	-	TRBJ1-5	TRBV18	TRBD1	TGTGCCAGCTCGTACACAGGGGGCGGTAATCAGCCCCAGCATTTT	CASSYTGGGNQPQHF
12	-	TRBJ2-2	TRBV10-3	-	TGTGCCATCGGAGAAAACCCCGGGGAGCTGTTTTTT	CAIGENPGELFF
13	-	TRBJ1-2	TRBV6-5	-	TGTGCCAGCAGGGAGGGGATTGACTATGGCTACACCTTC	CASREGIDYGYTF
13	once	TRBJ1-6	TRBV7-2	-	TGTGCCAGCAGCGCAGACTATAATTCACCCCTCCACTTT	CASSADYNSPLHF
13	-	TRBJ2-1	TRBV25-1	-	TGTGCCAGCATGGAGCATGGGTACAATGAGCAGTTCTTC	CASMEHGYNEQFF
10	-	TRBJ2-2	TRBV7-3	-	TGTGCCAGCCGTCCCGGGGAGCTGTTTTTT	CASRPGELFF
16	once	TRBJ1-5	TRBV19	-	TGTGCCAGTAGTATAGGGAGGGGGTACGGAAATCAGCCCCAGCATTTT	CASSIGRGYGNQPQHF
16	-	TRBJ1-5	TRBV6-6	-	TGTGCCAGCAGTTACACCGCGAACAGCGGCAATCAGCCCCAGCATTTT	CASSYTANSGNQPQHF
12	-	TRBJ2-3	TRBV15	-	TGTGCCACCAGCAGAGGCGGAGATACGCAGTATTTT	CATSRGGDTQYF
13	-	TRBJ2-1	TRBV11-3	-	TGTGCCAGCAGCTTGGACTACCTTAATGAGCAGTTCTTC	CASSLDYLNEQFF
13	-	TRBJ1-1	TRBV5-6	-	TGTGCCAGCAGCTTGGTAGGAGTCCCTGAAGCTTTCTTT	CASSLVGVPEAFF